The rows below give T cell receptor beta chains drawn from one sample of a study of T-cell memory formation after mild COVID-19. TCRdb independently ran MiXCR on the 5' RACE reads; one entry per CDR3 protein. This sample carries fewer than 350,000 distinct CDR3 sequences, roughly an eighth of them seen once, and the ten largest clones take 21%. Sequenced: PBMCs or a T cell subset sorted from them (not recorded which). These receptors were obtained from a man aged 18 to 29 who had mild COVID-19 (a few samples of this study predate the infection). Cell type and time point are not known. CDR3s include the opening cysteine and the closing phenylalanine or tryptophan. A D gene is named only where the DNA matches it firmly. The size field is filled for only some rows; it gives once, few, many or a size class.

J gene,clone size,D gene,V gene,CDR3 protein,CDR3 DNA
TRBJ1-1,few,TRBD1,TRBV20-1,CSAPSTGGNTEAFF,TGCAGTGCCCCCTCGACAGGGGGGAACACTGAAGCTTTCTTT
TRBJ1-1,many,TRBD1,TRBV5-1,CASSLSTGQATEAFF,TGCGCCAGCAGCTTATCGACAGGGCAAGCCACTGAAGCTTTCTTT
TRBJ2-1,many,NA,TRBV24-1,CATSGPAMSSYNEQFF,TGTGCCACCAGTGGGCCGGCCATGAGCTCCTACAATGAGCAGTTCTTC
TRBJ2-3,NA,NA,TRBV18,CASSQSPFQRGTDTQYF,TGTGCCAGCTCACAAAGTCCCTTCCAGCGCGGCACAGATACGCAGTATTTT
TRBJ2-2,many,NA,TRBV5-1,CASSLIESLPGGELFF,TGCGCCAGCAGCTTAATCGAGAGCCTACCGGGAGGGGAGCTGTTTTTT
TRBJ1-4,NA,TRBD1,TRBV6-6,CASSPPGGGEKLFF,TGTGCCAGCAGTCCGCCAGGGGGTGGGGAAAAACTGTTTTTT
TRBJ1-2,few,NA,TRBV7-9,CASSLSRRQAANYGYTF,TGTGCCAGCAGCTTATCCCGACGACAGGCAGCTAACTATGGCTACACCTTC
TRBJ2-5,once,TRBD2,TRBV2,CASSRDYPETQYF,TGTGCCAGCAGCCGGGACTACCCCGAGACCCAGTACTTC
TRBJ1-1,few,TRBD1,TRBV6-2/TRBV6-3,CASSTLRGQGENTEAFF,TGTGCCAGCAGTACCCTCCGCGGACAGGGTGAGAACACTGAAGCTTTCTTT
TRBJ2-2,NA,TRBD2,TRBV7-8,CASSYTSGAGELFF,TGTGCCAGCAGCTACACTAGCGGCGCCGGGGAGCTGTTTTTT
TRBJ2-5,few,NA,TRBV2,CASGAGIAETQYF,TGTGCCAGCGGCGCAGGGATAGCGGAGACCCAGTACTTC
TRBJ2-5,NA,TRBD1,TRBV5-1,CASSAETGGAETQYF,TGCGCCAGCAGCGCCGAGACAGGGGGCGCGGAGACCCAGTACTTC
TRBJ1-4,few,NA,TRBV7-2,CASSSQSATNEKLFF,TGTGCCAGCAGCTCCCAGAGTGCAACTAATGAAAAACTGTTTTTT
TRBJ1-2,few,NA,TRBV3-1,CASSQAGGNGYTF,TGTGCCAGCAGCCAGGCTGGCGGAAATGGCTACACCTTC
TRBJ2-7,few,TRBD1,TRBV12-3/TRBV12-4,CASSLAGAGTGGDEQYF,TGTGCCAGCAGTTTAGCGGGAGCGGGGACAGGGGGTGACGAGCAGTACTTC
TRBJ1-1,many,NA,TRBV7-9,CASSFGSGNTEAFF,TGTGCCAGCAGCTTTGGGTCCGGGAACACTGAAGCTTTCTTT
TRBJ2-3,NA,NA,TRBV6-6,CASRGAGTDTQYF,TGTGCCAGCAGGGGCGCAGGCACAGATACGCAGTATTTT
TRBJ1-1,few,NA,TRBV12-3/TRBV12-4,CASSPKIEAFF,TGTGCCAGCAGCCCTAAAATTGAAGCTTTCTTT
TRBJ2-1,few,TRBD1,TRBV12-3/TRBV12-4,CASSSPGQSYNEQFF,TGTGCCAGCAGTTCTCCGGGACAGAGTTACAATGAGCAGTTCTTC
TRBJ1-2,NA,NA,TRBV12-3/TRBV12-4,CASHPQGLGGYTF,TGTGCCAGCCACCCGCAAGGGCTTGGTGGCTACACCTTC
TRBJ1-1,few,NA,TRBV2,CASSEMATEAFF,TGTGCCAGCAGTGAAATGGCGACTGAAGCTTTCTTT
TRBJ2-7,few,NA,TRBV27,CASSLSGKPPGKQYF,TGTGCCAGCAGTTTATCGGGGAAACCCCCTGGAAAGCAGTACTTC
TRBJ2-3,NA,NA,TRBV25-1,CASREVLRDTQYF,TGTGCCAGCAGGGAGGTCCTACGCGATACGCAGTATTTT
TRBJ1-2,NA,TRBD1,TRBV10-3,CAISESPGGYGYTF,TGTGCCATCAGTGAGTCGCCAGGGGGCTATGGCTACACCTTC
TRBJ2-5,few,TRBD2,TRBV28,CASGKSGRGTQETQYF,TGTGCCAGCGGTAAAAGCGGGAGGGGGACCCAAGAGACCCAGTACTTC
TRBJ2-7,few,NA,TRBV29-1,CSVGLKSSYEQYF,TGCAGCGTTGGCTTAAAGAGCTCCTACGAGCAGTACTTC
TRBJ2-5,NA,TRBD1,TRBV10-3,CASADRETQYF,TGTGCCAGCGCGGACAGGGAGACCCAGTACTTC
TRBJ2-1,NA,NA,TRBV13,CASSLEGTPRDEQFF,TGTGCCAGCAGCTTAGAAGGTACGCCTCGGGATGAGCAGTTCTTC
TRBJ2-1,few,NA,TRBV5-1,CASSLGSSSNEQFF,TGCGCCAGCAGCTTGGGTTCTAGCTCCAATGAGCAGTTCTTC
TRBJ1-5,NA,NA,TRBV20-1,CSAQIYSNQPQHF,TGCAGTGCCCAGATTTATAGCAATCAGCCCCAGCATTTT
TRBJ2-7,NA,NA,TRBV6-5,CASRTKQGYEQYF,TGTGCCAGCAGAACCAAACAGGGTTACGAGCAGTACTTC
TRBJ2-1,NA,TRBD2,TRBV5-1,CASTYELAGGNEQFF,TGCGCCAGCACCTACGAGTTAGCGGGTGGGAATGAGCAGTTCTTC
TRBJ2-5,few,TRBD1,TRBV6-6,CASRGADRGRETQYF,TGTGCCAGCAGGGGAGCGGACAGGGGGAGAGAGACCCAGTACTTC
TRBJ2-3,few,TRBD2,TRBV5-1,CASSLGGLPRDTQYF,TGCGCCAGCAGCTTGGGGGGACTACCCAGGGATACGCAGTATTTT
TRBJ2-3,NA,TRBD1,TRBV5-1,CAGSSDRSTDTQYF,TGCGCCGGCAGCTCGGACAGGAGCACAGATACGCAGTATTTT
TRBJ1-2,few,NA,TRBV7-9,CASSLDSPAAYGYTF,TGTGCCAGCAGCCTCGACAGTCCGGCGGCCTATGGCTACACCTTC
TRBJ2-1,NA,NA,TRBV30,CAWGSGYYNEQFF,TGTGCCTGGGGAAGCGGCTACTACAATGAGCAGTTCTTC
TRBJ2-3,many,TRBD2,TRBV7-2,CASSGRGRGVKTDTQYF,TGTGCCAGCAGCGGCCGTGGGCGGGGGGTTAAGACAGATACGCAGTATTTT
TRBJ2-1,few,NA,TRBV2,CASSDRNEQFF,TGTGCCAGCAGTGACAGAAATGAGCAGTTCTTC
TRBJ2-7,NA,NA,TRBV20-1,CSARDVRIEQYF,TGCAGTGCTAGAGATGTTAGGATTGAGCAGTACTTC
TRBJ2-3,few,NA,TRBV5-4,CASSLPQGLLTDTQYF,TGTGCCAGCAGCCTCCCACAGGGCCTCCTCACAGATACGCAGTATTTT
TRBJ2-7,NA,NA,TRBV11-2,CASSLDPLYEQYF,TGTGCCAGCAGCTTAGACCCTCTCTACGAGCAGTACTTC